The rows below give T cell receptor beta chains drawn from one sample of a study of cytomegalovirus exposure and HLA in healthy donors. Measured with immunoSEQ multiplex PCR; TCRdb has only the in-frame clones, and not every one. Of some 100,000 clones listed, approximately 80% are singletons. The sequencing sample was made of PBMCs. The receptors originated from a male donor in good health and CMV-seropositive. Both conserved end residues are part of each CDR3. The D gene is left open where the match is weak. Some rows have no size entry. The others give once, few or many, or a class for an expanded clone.

TRBJ1-1 | NA | NA | TRBV30 | TGTGCCTGGAGTGTAAGGAGAGTGGTAAGAGAGGCTTTCTTT | CAWSVRRVVREAFF
TRBJ1-1 | TRBD1 | NA | TRBV27 | TGTGCCAGCAGTAGAAAGCCCCGGGACAGGGACACTGAAGCTTTCTTT | CASSRKPRDRDTEAFF
TRBJ1-1 | NA | few | TRBV29-1 | TGCAGCGTTTTGCTGAGGGAGGCTTTCTTT | CSVLLREAFF
TRBJ2-5 | NA | NA | TRBV6-5 | TGTGCCAGCAGTTATGACTCGAGCGGAGAGACCCAGTACTTC | CASSYDSSGETQYF
TRBJ2-3 | TRBD1 | NA | TRBV9 | TGTGCCAGCAGCCGGAACAGGGGGCGTCCCACAGATACGCAGTATTTT | CASSRNRGRPTDTQYF
TRBJ1-4 | NA | once | TRBV9 | TGTGCCAGCAGCCTTGGGTCCGGGTATGAAAAACTGTTTTTT | CASSLGSGYEKLFF
TRBJ2-3 | TRBD2 | NA | TRBV4-3 | TGCGCCAGCAGCCAAGAGGGGCTAGCGGGGGGAGGGGCAGATACGCAGTATTTT | CASSQEGLAGGGADTQYF
TRBJ2-2 | NA | once | TRBV6-1 | TGTGCCAGCTCGGGGGAGAGGAACACCGGGGAGCTGTTTTTT | CASSGERNTGELFF
TRBJ1-3 | NA | few | TRBV30 | TGTGCCTTCACAGCAGATTCTGGAAACACCATATATTTT | CAFTADSGNTIYF
TRBJ2-7 | NA | NA | TRBV4-1 | TGCGCCAGCAGCCAAGCAGCGCAATTAGCCTACGAGCAGTACTTC | CASSQAAQLAYEQYF
TRBJ2-4 | TRBD2 | once | TRBV5-4 | TGTGCCAGCAGCTTGGGGGTAGCGGGGGCAGGGGGCATTCAGTACTTC | CASSLGVAGAGGIQYF
TRBJ1-1 | TRBD1 | NA | TRBV19 | TGTGCCAGTAGTCTCCGACAGGGGTCCATGAACACTGAAGCTTTCTTT | CASSLRQGSMNTEAFF
TRBJ1-1 | TRBD1 | NA | TRBV30 | TGTGCCTGGAGTTCTGGACAGGGTTGGTACACTGAAGCTTTCTTT | CAWSSGQGWYTEAFF
TRBJ1-4 | NA | NA | TRBV14 | TGTGCCAGCAGCGCCATCAGGCCAACTAATGAAAAACTGTTTTTT | CASSAIRPTNEKLFF
TRBJ2-1 | NA | few | TRBV5-4 | TGTGCCAGCGTCTCATTCGAGCAGGGGACATCGCTCTTC | CASVSFEQGTSLF
TRBJ1-1 | NA | NA | TRBV2 | TGTGCCAGCAGACCTCAGATGAACACTGAAGCTTTCTTT | CASRPQMNTEAFF
TRBJ2-2 | TRBD1 | NA | TRBV30 | TGTGCCTGGAGTATGGGACAGAAGAACACCGGGGAGCTGTTTTTT | CAWSMGQKNTGELFF
TRBJ1-2 | TRBD1 | NA | TRBV2 | TGTGCCAGCAGTGAGGAGACAGGGGGCCGCTACACCTTC | CASSEETGGRYTF
TRBJ1-1 | NA | once | TRBV6-1 | TGTGCCAGCTTACGGGACACTGGGCATATTGGCGAAGCTTTCTTT | CASLRDTGHIGEAFF
TRBJ2-3 | NA | few | TRBV7-6 | TGTGCCAGCAGCTCCCATCGGGATACGCAGTATTTT | CASSSHRDTQYF
TRBJ1-2 | NA | NA | TRBV4-1 | TGCGCCAGCAGCCAAGATTGGAGGAATGGAGGCTACACCTTC | CASSQDWRNGGYTF
TRBJ2-2 | TRBD1 | NA | TRBV7-9 | TGTGCCAGCAGCTCTGACAGGGTAGGCACCGGGGAGCTGTTTTTT | CASSSDRVGTGELFF
TRBJ1-2 | NA | NA | TRBV6-1 | TGTGCCAGCAGAGTTGACATCGGCTACACCTTC | CASRVDIGYTF
TRBJ2-5 | TRBD2 | NA | TRBV7-7 | TGTGCTAGCAGCGCCAGCGGGGTGAAACAAGAGACCCAGTACTTC | CASSASGVKQETQYF
TRBJ2-5 | NA | NA | TRBV5-1 | TGCGCCAGCAGTTTGTCTCAAGAGACCCAGTACTTC | CASSLSQETQYF
TRBJ1-4 | TRBD1 | NA | TRBV6-5 | TGTGCCAGCAGTGAATACAGGGGCTCTGAAAAACTGTTTTTT | CASSEYRGSEKLFF
TRBJ2-2 | NA | NA | TRBV18 | TGTGCCAGCTCATCAGAAATGGCCGGGGAGCTGTTTTTT | CASSSEMAGELFF
TRBJ2-5 | NA | NA | TRBV5-1 | TGCGCCAGCAGCTTGGGAGCGGCCCAAGAGACCCAGTACTTC | CASSLGAAQETQYF
TRBJ1-2 | NA | NA | TRBV6-1 | TGTGCCAGCAGTGAAGCGGGCGGGGCCTGGGGCTACACCTTC | CASSEAGGAWGYTF
TRBJ1-2 | NA | NA | TRBV30 | TGTGCCTGGAGTGTCAGGGCAAGGGTGGCTAACTATGGCTACACCTTC | CAWSVRARVANYGYTF
TRBJ1-5 | NA | NA | TRBV27 | TGTGCCAGCAGTTTATCAGGGGTGGGGGCCAATCAGCCCCAGCATTTT | CASSLSGVGANQPQHF
TRBJ2-6 | TRBD1 | once | TRBV6-4 | TGTGCCAGCAGTGACTCGCCGACAGGGGGAGCTTTAGGGGCCAACGTCCTGACTTTC | CASSDSPTGGALGANVLTF
TRBJ2-6 | NA | NA | TRBV30 | TGTGCCTTGCAAGGGGCCCCTGGGGCCAACGTCCTGACTTTC | CALQGAPGANVLTF